The T cell receptor beta chain under discussion was sequenced for a study of CD8 T cells in ankylosing spondylitis. Study observations and caveats: Made up of eight highly homologous variants, a TCR beta motif appeared characteristic of ankylosing spondylitis blood.

The germline V and J ends were trimmed by 3 bases and 5 bases, with 10 bases remaining between them. The CDR3 runs to 13 residues. From germline, CDR1 is SGHRS and CDR2 YFSETQ. TCRdb used MiXCR to reprocess the 5' RACE reads, holding one entry per CDR3 protein. The sample consists of about 220,000 distinct CDR3 sequences, approximately 10% of them appearing once. This clonotype was recorded many times. Its antigen is not identified. This sequence originates from a male donor with ankylosing spondylitis or in good health (not recorded which). The gene calls are TRBV5-1 and TRBJ2-3; D remains ambiguous. Input material: blood, either unsorted or a sorted T cell fraction (not recorded which). As DNA, the CDR3 is TGCGCCAGCAGCTCATCCTTGGGAGATACGCAGTATTTT. It is translated as CASSSSLGDTQYF. Supplemented by reference TRBV5-1 and TRBJ2-3, the full variable domain reads KAGVTQTPRYLIKTRGQQVTLSCSPISGHRSVSWYQQTPGQGLQFLFEYFSETQRNKGNFPGRFSGRQFSNSRSEMNVSTLELGDSALYLCASSSSLGDTQYFGPGTRLTVL.